These T cell receptor beta chains were read from a single sample in a study of control samples from healthy donors and cancer patients. This table comes from immunoSEQ multiplex PCR, and its TCRdb copy is limited to in-frame clones, with some not included. The sample holds approximately 50,000 clones, more than 70% seen once. The sequenced sample consisted of PBMCs. The receptors derive from an older woman with lung cancer. Each CDR3 is given with its conserved first and last residue. A D gene is named only where the DNA matches it firmly. A row's size may be missing; if present it is once, few, many or a size class.

CDR3 DNA,CDR3 protein,V gene,J gene,D gene,clone size
TGTGCCAGCAGCTTAGGTCACAGGTTAACTGGAAACACCATATATTTT,CASSLGHRLTGNTIYF,TRBV7-9,TRBJ1-3,NA,few
TGTGCCAGCAGCTTAGACCTTAGCAATCAGCCCCAGCATTTT,CASSLDLSNQPQHF,TRBV7-9,TRBJ1-5,NA,NA
TGTGCCAGCAGCTTATCCGGGGAAGAGACCCAGTACTTC,CASSLSGEETQYF,TRBV11-3,TRBJ2-5,NA,NA
TGTGCCAGTAGTACGGACAGGGGGAGTTCTGGGGCCAACGTCCTGACTTTC,CASSTDRGSSGANVLTF,TRBV19,TRBJ2-6,TRBD1,NA
TGTGCCAGCAGCTACCGACAGATCGGAGGGGGCTACACCTTC,CASSYRQIGGGYTF,TRBV5-4,TRBJ1-2,NA,once
TGTGCCACCAGCAGAGTCTTGATAGCGGGAGGGCCTTACGAGCAGTACTTC,CATSRVLIAGGPYEQYF,TRBV15,TRBJ2-7,TRBD2,NA
TGTGCCAGCAGTGATAGCGGGGGGCTCTACGAGCAGTACTTC,CASSDSGGLYEQYF,TRBV2,TRBJ2-7,TRBD2,NA
TGTGCCAGCAGCGTCTCGGGACAGCAAGAGACCCAGTACTTC,CASSVSGQQETQYF,TRBV9,TRBJ2-5,TRBD1,NA
TGTGCCAGCAGTGTAGACGGTAATTCACCCCTCCACTTT,CASSVDGNSPLHF,TRBV2,TRBJ1-6,NA,NA
TGTGCTAGCAGCTTAGGGGTCGGAGATGAGCAGTTCTTC,CASSLGVGDEQFF,TRBV7-7,TRBJ2-1,NA,NA
TGCGCCAGCAGCTTGGGACCGACGCAAGAGACCCAGTACTTC,CASSLGPTQETQYF,TRBV5-1,TRBJ2-5,NA,NA
TGTGCCAGCAGCGAAACCGGGACAGCCAACAATGAGCAGTTCTTC,CASSETGTANNEQFF,TRBV2,TRBJ2-1,TRBD1,NA
TGTGCCAGCAGCCCCCGGGACAGTTCCTTCCTATACACCTTC,CASSPRDSSFLYTF,TRBV9,TRBJ1-2,TRBD1,NA
TGTGCCAGCAGCTTGGTTCCGGGGGCGAATACAGATACGCAGTATTTT,CASSLVPGANTDTQYF,TRBV5-4,TRBJ2-3,NA,NA
TGCGCCAGCAGCTTGGCTGGCGGGGGGACTAGCACAGATACGCAGTATTTT,CASSLAGGGTSTDTQYF,TRBV5-1,TRBJ2-3,TRBD2,NA
TGTGCCAGCAGCACTAGCGGGTCTAGCACAGATACGCAGTATTTT,CASSTSGSSTDTQYF,TRBV4-2,TRBJ2-3,TRBD2,NA
TGCGCCAGCAGCCCGGGACAGCTCTCTGGAAACACCATATATTTT,CASSPGQLSGNTIYF,TRBV4-1,TRBJ1-3,TRBD1,few
TGTGCCAGCACCGGACGGCACACCGGGGAGCTGTTTTTT,CASTGRHTGELFF,TRBV2,TRBJ2-2,NA,NA
TGTGCCAGTAGTCCCCGGACAGGACTAGTTAACTATGGCTACACCTTC,CASSPRTGLVNYGYTF,TRBV19,TRBJ1-2,TRBD1,NA
TGTGCCAGCAGCTCAGCCGGGACAGCAAATGAAAAACTGTTTTTT,CASSSAGTANEKLFF,TRBV7-9,TRBJ1-4,TRBD1,once
TGCGCCAGCAGCCGAGAGGGTACCGACAATGAGCAGTTCTTC,CASSREGTDNEQFF,TRBV4-1,TRBJ2-1,NA,NA
TGTGCCAGTACCGCGTTTCAGGGGGGAGCCGGGGAGCTGTTTTTT,CASTAFQGGAGELFF,TRBV19,TRBJ2-2,NA,NA
TGTGCCTGGAGGGCCCCGGGCGACTCCTCGGTTGGAAACACCATATATTTT,CAWRAPGDSSVGNTIYF,TRBV30,TRBJ1-3,NA,NA
TGTGCCAGCTCACCAAACCAGGGGGCCGAAAAACTGTTTTTT,CASSPNQGAEKLFF,TRBV18,TRBJ1-4,TRBD1,once
TGTGCCAGCAGGCGACAGGGCTCTGGAAACACCATATATTTT,CASRRQGSGNTIYF,TRBV7-9,TRBJ1-3,TRBD1,NA
TGTGCCAGCAGTACTGCCCAGGGGGGTCAGCCCCAGCATTTT,CASSTAQGGQPQHF,TRBV2,TRBJ1-5,TRBD1,NA
TGTGCCAGCAGTGACGGGGACTCACCCCTCCACTTT,CASSDGDSPLHF,TRBV2,TRBJ1-6,NA,few
TGTGCCAGCAGTGAAGCGCTTGTCGGATCACCCCTCCACTTT,CASSEALVGSPLHF,TRBV6-1,TRBJ1-6,NA,once
TGTGCCAGCAGCCGGGACAGGGGGAACTATGGCTACACCTTC,CASSRDRGNYGYTF,TRBV6-5,TRBJ1-2,TRBD1,NA
TGTGCCAGCAGTGACAAGGCAGAGGCCCACTCACCCCTCCACTTT,CASSDKAEAHSPLHF,TRBV6-1,TRBJ1-6,NA,NA
TGTGCCAGCAGCCAAGCATACCAGGGTGAATCACCCCTCCACTTT,CASSQAYQGESPLHF,TRBV4-2,TRBJ1-6,NA,NA
TGCGCCAGCAGCCAAGCCCTAGGGAACGAGCAGTACTTC,CASSQALGNEQYF,TRBV4-1,TRBJ2-7,NA,NA
TGTGCCAGCAGTGAGTTGCAGGGGCCCAATCAGCCCCAGCATTTT,CASSELQGPNQPQHF,TRBV2,TRBJ1-5,NA,few
TGTGCCAGCAGTCGCCTAGCTGGGGGGAATATCCACAATGAGCAGTTCTTC,CASSRLAGGNIHNEQFF,TRBV7-3,TRBJ2-1,NA,NA
TGTGCCAGCATACCGGGCGGGTCAACAACTGAAGCTTTCTTT,CASIPGGSTTEAFF,TRBV28,TRBJ1-1,NA,NA
TGTGCCAGCAGTTCCTTTGGGGCCGGGACTGAAGCTTTCTTT,CASSSFGAGTEAFF,TRBV6-5,TRBJ1-1,NA,NA
TGTGCCAGTAGTATCCCCCGCTCAATCAGTCACGAGCAGTTCTTC,CASSIPRSISHEQFF,TRBV19,TRBJ2-1,NA,NA
TGTGCCAGCAGCCTATCTAGCGACAGGGCTCGTCAGGCCCAGTACTTC,CASSLSSDRARQAQYF,TRBV7-2,TRBJ2-5,NA,NA
TGTGCCAGCAGCCCGGGGACAGCTAACTATGGCTACACCTTC,CASSPGTANYGYTF,TRBV5-4,TRBJ1-2,TRBD1,NA
TGTGCCAGCAGCGTACGACAGGGGAGCTCCTACGAGCAGTACTTC,CASSVRQGSSYEQYF,TRBV11-2,TRBJ2-7,TRBD1,NA